The 24 T cell receptor beta chains reported below all come from one sample, sequenced in a study of CDR3 diversity in severe acne. MiXCR was run by TCRdb on the PCR reads, yielding one entry per CDR3 protein. In the table there are tens of thousands of distinct CDR3 sequences, 45% to 55% of which are singletons. What was sequenced was blood. The receptors derive from a male donor in good health, without acne.

V and J are TRBV10-2 and TRBJ2-5, with 11 nucleotides matching TRBD2. There are 15 residues in the CDR3. Germline CDR1 WSHSY, CDR2 SAAADI. The J segment lost 3 bases and the V segment lost 9 bases, leaving 9 bases of the junction unmatched. The CDR3 DNA follows: TGCGCCAGTCGAAGACTAGCGGGATTCGAAGAGACCCAGTACTTC. This gives the protein CASRRLAGFEETQYF.

The chain combines TRBV15 with TRBJ1-2; D gene uncertain. In germline, CDR1 is LNHNV, CDR2 YYDKDF (reference sequence). Trimming took off 0 bases at V and 3 bases at J, with 17 bases between the two ends. The CDR3 loop spans 17 amino acids. CDR3 loop: CATSRDSGSDVDYGYTF. In DNA, the CDR3 is TGTGCCACCAGCAGAGATTCGGGGTCAGACGTTGACTATGGCTACACCTTC.

Note on this clonotype: A read error may produce the germline difference seen at one junction end. V gene TRBV30 combines with J gene TRBJ2-3; D tentatively fits TRBD1 or TRBD2 (7 bases each). This CDR3 is built from 15 residues. Germline V gene data show CDR1 as GTSNPN and CDR2 as SVGIG (reference sequence). CDR3 DNA sequence: TGTGCCTGGAGTAAGCGGGACAGAGGCACAGATACACAGTATTTT. Encoded protein: CAWSKRDRGTDTQYF. Full variable domain (remainder filled in from reference TRBV30 and TRBJ2-3): SQTIHQWPATLVQPVGSPLSLECTVEGTSNPNLYWYRQAAGRGLQLLFYSVGIGQISSEVPQNLSASRPQDRQFILSSKKLLLSDSGFYLCAWSKRDRGTDTQYFGPGTRLTVL.

At least ten counts were recorded for this clonotype. The V call is TRBV5-1, the J call TRBJ1-1, with 7 nucleotides matching TRBD1. Germline V gene data show CDR1 as SGHRS and CDR2 as YFSETQ. The V gene end was trimmed by 8 bases and the J gene end by 3 bases; junction bases not matched to a gene: 7. The CDR3 has 13 residues. CDR3 DNA: TGCGCCAGTACAGGGGAAGGGGACACTGAAGCTTTCTTT. Its protein is CASTGEGDTEAFF.

The chain uses TRBV20-1 and TRBJ1-1; D ambiguous. CDR1 DFQATT and CDR2 SNEGSKA come from the germline V gene (reference sequence). V lost 3 bases, J lost 5 bases, and 4 bases lay in between. The CDR3 loop spans 10 amino acids. The CDR3 nucleotides are TGCAGTGCTAGGGGAACTGAAGCTTTCTTT. This codes for CSARGTEAFF.

The chain uses TRBV20-1 and TRBJ1-2; D is uncertain. CDR1 and CDR2 from the germline V gene are DFQATT and SNEGSKA (reference sequence). The CDR3 sequence is 13 residues long. The V end was cut by 0 bases, the J end by 3 bases, with 8 bases between. CDR3 coding DNA: TGCAGTGCTAGAGAGGATGAGGACTATGGCTACACCTTC. It yields the protein CSAREDEDYGYTF.

The rearrangement uses TRBV5-1 and TRBJ1-1; the D gene is possibly TRBD1 (5 bases). Per germline, CDR1 SGHRS and CDR2 YFSETQ. The V end was cut by 0 bases, the J end by 0 bases, with 9 bases between. This CDR3 is 15 amino acids long. The CDR3 DNA is TGCGCCAGCAGCTTGGAGGGGAATATGAACACTGAAGCTTTCTTT. Protein sequence: CASSLEGNMNTEAFF. The full variable domain, rest sourced from reference TRBV5-1 and TRBJ1-1, is KAGVTQTPRYLIKTRGQQVTLSCSPISGHRSVSWYQQTPGQGLQFLFEYFSETQRNKGNFPGRFSGRQFSNSRSEMNVSTLELGDSALYLCASSLEGNMNTEAFFGQGTRLTVV.

V is TRBV12-3 or TRBV12-4 and J is TRBJ1-6; 7 bases map to TRBD1. There are 15 residues in the CDR3. V dropped 6 bases and J dropped 6; count of bases not matched to a gene: 8. This chain's CDR3 is CASSLGQAANSPLHF. CDR3 coding DNA: TGTGCCAGCAGCCTAGGACAGGCTGCTAATTCACCCCTCCACTTT.

Many counts were recorded for this clonotype. This chain connects TRBV12-3 or TRBV12-4 to TRBJ1-3, with no clear D. V was shortened by 0 bases and J by 4 bases, with 10 bases between the two germline ends. This CDR3 is built from 15 residues. As DNA, the CDR3 is TGTGCCAGCAGTTTAGCCGGAACGCCCGGAAACACCATATATTTT. Protein product: CASSLAGTPGNTIYF.

This clonotype was counted at least ten times. The rearrangement uses TRBV11-3 and TRBJ2-7; the D call may be TRBD1 or TRBD2 (5 bases each). This CDR3 region has 13 residues. V dropped 4 bases and J dropped 4 bases, with 11 bases sitting between them. The germline CDR1 and CDR2 sequences are SGHNT and YENEEA. The CDR3 loop is CASSSGAGYEQYF. CDR3 sequence (DNA): TGTGCCAGCAGCTCCGGGGCTGGGTACGAGCAGTACTTC.

This clonotype appeared once. The genes are TRBV20-1 and TRBJ1-5; the match to TRBD1 covers 9 bases. Per the germline V gene, CDR1 is DFQATT and CDR2 is SNEGSKA (reference sequence). This CDR3 has 16 amino acids. The V gene end was trimmed by 6 bases and the J gene end by 9 bases; junction bases not matched to a gene: 18. The chain's CDR3 is CSAPLGQGRGIGPQHF. CDR3 nucleotide sequence: TGCAGTGCCCCCCTGGGACAGGGAAGAGGCATTGGGCCCCAGCATTTT.

The chain has TRBV20-1 and TRBJ2-2, with D perhaps given as TRBD1 or TRBD2 (6 bases each). Germline V gives CDR1 DFQATT, CDR2 SNEGSKA (reference sequence). The CDR3 covers 16 residues. V shed 0 bases and J shed 3 bases, with 14 bases lying between them. In DNA, the CDR3 is TGCAGTGCTAGAGATGGGGGGCAGGGGTACACCGGGGAGCTGTTTTTT. This translates into CSARDGGQGYTGELFF.

This clonotype was recorded at least ten times. Being one base from a much bigger clone, this may be a read error. The chain couples TRBV20-1 to TRBJ2-7, with D uncertain. This CDR3 spans 11 amino acids. Per germline, CDR1 DFQATT and CDR2 SNEGSKA (reference sequence). The CDR3 reads CSATPLDEPYF. The DNA for the CDR3 is TGCAGTGCGACCCCTCTCGACGAGCCGTACTTC.

Comments on this clonotype: At one end, the junction sequence differs from germline, possibly due to a read error. The chain is built from TRBV28 and TRBJ1-5, with D perhaps TRBD1 (6 bases). The CDR3 runs to 15 residues. Germline CDR1 MDHEN, CDR2 SYDVKM. DNA of the CDR3: TGTGCCGGTGACCAGGGGAGGAATAGCAATCAGCCCCAGCATTTC. Translation gives CAGDQGRNSNQPQHF. The whole variable domain, remainder taken from reference TRBV28 and TRBJ1-5, is DVKVTQSSRYLVKRTGEKVFLECVQDMDHENMFWYRQDPGLGLRLIYFSYDVKMKEKGDIPEGYSVSREKKERFSLILESASTNQTSMYLCAGDQGRNSNQPQHFGDGTRLSIL.

There are many counts of this clonotype. The chain couples TRBV7-9 to TRBJ2-3; D is unresolved. There are 14 residues in the CDR3. Germline V gives CDR1 SEHNR, CDR2 FQNEAQ (reference sequence). V was cut by 5 bases and J by 8 bases, with 17 bases left in between. The CDR3 loop reads CASSPAGPAATQYF. CDR3 sequence (DNA): TGTGCCAGCAGCCCAGCTGGCCCCGCAGCTACGCAGTATTTT.

With respect to this clonotype: One end of the junction does not line up with germline, which may come from a read error. The V gene is TRBV20-1, the J gene TRBJ2-3; TRBD2 aligns across 10 bases. The CDR3 sequence is 16 residues long. CDR1 is DFQATT and CDR2 is SNEGSKA in the germline V gene (reference sequence). CDR3 amino acids: CSAGEAGGLEPDTQYF. The CDR3 bases are TGCAGTGCTGGAGAAGCGGGGGGGCTGGAGCCAGATACGCAGTATTTT.

The chain has TRBV15 and TRBJ2-7, with TRBD2 matching over 11 bases. The end of the DNA is better explained by TRBJ2-1, so the J call may be wrong. The CDR3 extends over 15 amino acids. CDR1 and CDR2 (germline): LNHNV, YYDKDF (reference sequence). For the CDR3, the DNA is TGTGCCACCAGCAAGGGGACTAGCGGCTACAATGAGCAGTTCTTC. The encoded protein is CATSKGTSGYNEQFF.

The gene calls are TRBV28 and TRBJ1-2; TRBD1 might be the D (5 bases). The CDR3 length is 13 residues. The ends were cut back, 6 bases at V and 8 bases at J, with 16 bases in the middle. Germline CDR1 MDHEN, CDR2 SYDVKM. The CDR3 is CASSAGHGLGYTF. The CDR3 bases are TGTGCCAGCAGCGCCGGACACGGTTTAGGCTACACCTTC.

The chain joins TRBV10-2 to TRBJ2-1, with D possibly called TRBD1 or TRBD2 (6 bases each). Deletions cut 4 bases from V and 7 bases from J, with 11 bases between. The CDR3 extends over 13 amino acids. Germline lookup yields CDR1 WSHSY and CDR2 SAAADI. The CDR3 bases are TGCGCCAGCAGTGGCGGGACACCGAATGAGCAGTTCTTC. Translation gives CASSGGTPNEQFF.

Regarding this clonotype: Just one base apart from a much larger clone, this may be a read error. V usage is TRBV19 and J usage is TRBJ1-4; D possibly corresponds to TRBD1 (5 bases). Germline V gene data show CDR1 as LNHDA and CDR2 as SQIVND (reference sequence). The CDR3 covers 13 residues. The CDR3 region has the DNA TGTGCCAGCTCCGGGACGGAACATGAAAAACTGCTTTTT. This codes for CASSGTEHEKLLF.

The V gene is TRBV7-9, the J gene TRBJ1-1; D is undetermined. Trimming took 3 bases from V and 1 from J, leaving 3 bases between them. Germline V lookup: CDR1 SEHNR, CDR2 FQNEAQ (reference sequence). The CDR3 runs 12 residues. The chain's CDR3 is CASSFQNTEAFF. The CDR3 nucleotides are TGTGCCAGCAGCTTCCAGAACACTGAAGCTTTCTTT. The full variable domain, its missing parts supplied by reference TRBV7-9 and TRBJ1-1, is DTGVSQNPRHKITKRGQNVTFRCDPISEHNRLYWYRQTLGQGPEFLTYFQNEAQLEKSRLLSDRFSAERPKGSFSTLEIQRTEQGDSAMYLCASSFQNTEAFFGQGTRLTVV.

J is TRBJ1-5 and V is TRBV7-9, with D perhaps TRBD1 (5 bases). Germline V gene data show CDR1 as SEHNR and CDR2 as FQNEAQ (reference sequence). Trimming cost V 5 bases and J 6 bases, with 17 bases left between them. The CDR3 totals 15 residues. The CDR3 region is CASSVALGVGQPQHF. The CDR3 nucleotides read TGTGCCAGCAGCGTTGCTCTGGGGGTAGGTCAGCCCCAGCATTTT. The complete variable domain, with remaining parts taken from reference TRBV7-9 and TRBJ1-5, reads DTGVSQNPRHKITKRGQNVTFRCDPISEHNRLYWYRQTLGQGPEFLTYFQNEAQLEKSRLLSDRFSAERPKGSFSTLEIQRTEQGDSAMYLCASSVALGVGQPQHFGDGTRLSIL.

This clonotype occurred a few times. The chain links TRBV10-3 to TRBJ1-2, with 7 bases fitting TRBD1. V gave up 3 bases and J gave up 3 bases; unmatched junction bases: 4. CDR1 and CDR2 (germline): ENHRY, SYGVKD. The CDR3 consists of 14 residues. The CDR3 nucleotides read TGTGCCATCAGTGACCAGGGGGGATACTATGGCTACACCTTC. It encodes CAISDQGGYYGYTF.

This clonotype was detected many times. A read error may account for a junction end that differs from germline. This chain joins TRBV24-1 and TRBJ2-5; 8 positions agree with TRBD2. CDR3 length: 19 amino acids. CDR1 and CDR2 (germline): KGHDR, SFDVKD. CDR3 residues: CATCDLKPRGAGAPETQYF. CDR3 DNA: TGTGCCACCTGTGATTTAAAGCCCCGAGGAGCGGGGGCCCCAGAGACCCAGTACTTC.